This TCR beta chain was found in a study of graft-versus-host responses after intestinal transplantation. Clones were sequenced by immunoSEQ multiplex PCR, and TCRdb holds only the in-frame ones, with some missing. The sample includes 10,000 to 15,000 clones, roughly 33% of them seen just once. The CDR3 totals 15 residues. V lost 4 bases and J lost 7; bases outside the gene matches: 11. Germline V gene sequence: CDR1 SEHNR, CDR2 FQNEAQ (reference sequence). This clone is termed medium-sized (0.01 to 0.1%). Stimulators, some 200,000 irradiated and violet-dye-labeled cells, were plated with some 200,000 CFSE-labeled responder cells.

The chain has TRBV7-9 and TRBJ2-7, with 9 bases lining up with TRBD2. The source of this sequence is a human patient who received an intestinal transplant. Specimen: alloreactive CD8+ T cells from a mixed lymphocyte reaction culture, collected before intestinal transplant. Subset noted: CFSE-low proliferating T cells sorted from approximately six-day pre-transplant mixed lymphocyte reaction (GvH or HvG direction). CDR3 coding DNA: TGTGCCAGCAGCTCCCTAGCGGGACGGACCTGGGAGCAGTACTTC. Its protein is CASSSLAGRTWEQYF.